A selection of T cell receptor beta chains follows, all from one sample in a study of blood T cell repertoires in COVID-19. Data came from immunoSEQ multiplex PCR; TCRdb stores just in-frame clones and leaves some out. The sample lists about 190,000 clones, 70% to 90% occurring once. The source material was peripheral blood. The source of these receptors is a woman aged 80 or over with acute or convalescent COVID-19. CDR3s include the opening cysteine and the closing phenylalanine or tryptophan. The D gene is left open where the match is weak. Size is stated for part of the rows, as once, few or many counts, or as a class when the clone is expanded.

J gene: TRBJ2-7; D gene: NA; V gene: TRBV28; clone size: NA; CDR3 DNA: TGTGCCAGCAGTTTGCGACACGTCGAGCAGTACTTC; CDR3 protein: CASSLRHVEQYF
J gene: TRBJ2-3; D gene: TRBD1; V gene: TRBV7-2; clone size: NA; CDR3 DNA: TGTGCCAGCAGCTTAATGGGACAGGGGGTTGGAGATACGCAGTATTTT; CDR3 protein: CASSLMGQGVGDTQYF
J gene: TRBJ2-1; D gene: NA; V gene: TRBV7-2; clone size: NA; CDR3 DNA: TGTGCCAGCAGCTTAATGGCGGGCCTCTACAATGAGCAGTTCTTC; CDR3 protein: CASSLMAGLYNEQFF
J gene: TRBJ1-2; D gene: TRBD1; V gene: TRBV24-1; clone size: NA; CDR3 DNA: TGTGCCACCAGTGGACAGGGGTTTGGCTACACCTTC; CDR3 protein: CATSGQGFGYTF
J gene: TRBJ1-4; D gene: NA; V gene: TRBV5-1; clone size: NA; CDR3 DNA: TGCGCCAGCAGCTTGGCCTTAACAGGCCCGAGTGAAAAACTGTTTTTT; CDR3 protein: CASSLALTGPSEKLFF
J gene: TRBJ1-2; D gene: NA; V gene: TRBV28; clone size: NA; CDR3 DNA: TGTGCCAGCAGTCCATTAGGGCAGGAGGCTAACTATGGCTACACCTTC; CDR3 protein: CASSPLGQEANYGYTF
J gene: TRBJ2-1; D gene: NA; V gene: TRBV2; clone size: NA; CDR3 DNA: TGTGCCAGCAGCGCAAAACATCTCTTACTAGAGAACAATGAGCAGTTCTTC; CDR3 protein: CASSAKHLLLENNEQFF
J gene: TRBJ1-3; D gene: TRBD1; V gene: TRBV18; clone size: NA; CDR3 DNA: TGTGCCAGCTCACCTCCGGACAGGGCCGGAAACACCATATATTTT; CDR3 protein: CASSPPDRAGNTIYF
J gene: TRBJ1-2; D gene: NA; V gene: TRBV7-8; clone size: NA; CDR3 DNA: NA; CDR3 protein: CASSFGVGTGVTWDTF
J gene: TRBJ2-7; D gene: NA; V gene: TRBV6-5; clone size: NA; CDR3 DNA: TGTGCCAGCAGCTCGGCCTACGAGCAGTACTTC; CDR3 protein: CASSSAYEQYF
J gene: TRBJ2-4; D gene: TRBD2; V gene: TRBV5-4; clone size: NA; CDR3 DNA: TGTGCCAGCAGCTTGGGGGTAGCGGGAGCCAAAAACATTCAGTACTTC; CDR3 protein: CASSLGVAGAKNIQYF
J gene: TRBJ1-2; D gene: NA; V gene: TRBV29-1; clone size: NA; CDR3 DNA: TGCAGCGTTGGAAGCTCTTCTAACTATGGCTACACCTTC; CDR3 protein: CSVGSSSNYGYTF
J gene: TRBJ2-1; D gene: NA; V gene: TRBV6-5; clone size: NA; CDR3 DNA: TGTGCCAGCAGCGTTAGCGGGACAGGGCCCGGGGAGCAGTTCTTC; CDR3 protein: CASSVSGTGPGEQFF
J gene: TRBJ1-2; D gene: NA; V gene: TRBV9; clone size: NA; CDR3 DNA: TGTGCCAGCAGCCCGACACGTACTAACTATGGCTACACCTTC; CDR3 protein: CASSPTRTNYGYTF
J gene: TRBJ2-7; D gene: TRBD1; V gene: TRBV28; clone size: NA; CDR3 DNA: TGTGCCAGCAGGCCACCGGGACAGGGGTCCTACGAGCAGTACTTC; CDR3 protein: CASRPPGQGSYEQYF
J gene: TRBJ2-1; D gene: TRBD2; V gene: TRBV5-1; clone size: NA; CDR3 DNA: TGCGCCAGCAGCTTACTCTCCGGGACTAGCGGATACAATGAGCAGTTCTTC; CDR3 protein: CASSLLSGTSGYNEQFF
J gene: TRBJ2-7; D gene: TRBD2; V gene: TRBV15; clone size: NA; CDR3 DNA: TGTGCCACCAGCAGAACGGGACTAATCTACGAGCAGTACTTC; CDR3 protein: CATSRTGLIYEQYF
J gene: TRBJ2-1; D gene: TRBD2; V gene: TRBV29-1; clone size: NA; CDR3 DNA: TGCAGCGTTGATGGACTAGCGGGAACTGAGCAGTTCTTC; CDR3 protein: CSVDGLAGTEQFF
J gene: TRBJ2-1; D gene: TRBD2; V gene: TRBV5-5; clone size: NA; CDR3 DNA: TGTGCCAGCAGCTTGTCCTACGGGAGGAATGAGCAGTTCTTC; CDR3 protein: CASSLSYGRNEQFF
J gene: TRBJ2-1; D gene: NA; V gene: TRBV7-3; clone size: NA; CDR3 DNA: TGTGCCAGCAGCTTCGGGAGAAGCTCCTACAATGAGCAGTTCTTC; CDR3 protein: CASSFGRSSYNEQFF
J gene: TRBJ1-6; D gene: NA; V gene: TRBV27; clone size: NA; CDR3 DNA: TGTGCCAGCAGACGCCCACAGGGTGTAGGGAATTCACCCCTCCACTTT; CDR3 protein: CASRRPQGVGNSPLHF
J gene: TRBJ2-1; D gene: NA; V gene: TRBV20-1; clone size: NA; CDR3 DNA: TGCAGTGCAGGAGCACCCAATGAGCAGTTCTTC; CDR3 protein: CSAGAPNEQFF
J gene: TRBJ2-3; D gene: NA; V gene: TRBV2; clone size: NA; CDR3 DNA: TGTGCCAGCACCGCGACAGAAGACACAGATACGCAGTATTTT; CDR3 protein: CASTATEDTDTQYF
J gene: TRBJ1-2; D gene: TRBD1; V gene: TRBV18; clone size: NA; CDR3 DNA: TGTGCCAGCTCACCAGAGACAGGGGGCAGAACCTTC; CDR3 protein: CASSPETGGRTF
J gene: TRBJ1-4; D gene: NA; V gene: TRBV4-1; clone size: NA; CDR3 DNA: TGCGCCAGCAGCCAAGCAGTGGGGTCTACAGGAAATGAAAAACTGTTTTTT; CDR3 protein: CASSQAVGSTGNEKLFF
J gene: TRBJ1-3; D gene: TRBD1; V gene: TRBV30; clone size: NA; CDR3 DNA: TGTGCCTGTCGGGACAGCTCTGGAAACACCATATATTTT; CDR3 protein: CACRDSSGNTIYF
J gene: TRBJ1-2; D gene: NA; V gene: TRBV20-1; clone size: NA; CDR3 DNA: TGCAGTGCAGAAAGGACAGCGAGCAAAACCTTC; CDR3 protein: CSAERTASKTF
J gene: TRBJ1-1; D gene: TRBD1; V gene: TRBV7-2; clone size: NA; CDR3 DNA: TGTGCCAGCAGCCGGGACAGTAGACGGACTGAAGCTTTCTTT; CDR3 protein: CASSRDSRRTEAFF
J gene: TRBJ2-3; D gene: NA; V gene: TRBV12-3/TRBV12-4; clone size: NA; CDR3 DNA: TGTGCCAGCAGTTCGGGGGACCTAGATACGCAGTATTTT; CDR3 protein: CASSSGDLDTQYF
J gene: TRBJ1-5; D gene: NA; V gene: TRBV7-2; clone size: NA; CDR3 DNA: TGTGCCAGCAGCTTAGAGAGTCCAGGGATAGGTCAGCCCCAGCATTTT; CDR3 protein: CASSLESPGIGQPQHF
J gene: TRBJ2-7; D gene: TRBD2; V gene: TRBV11-2; clone size: NA; CDR3 DNA: TGTGCCAGCAGCCTCTTGGGGACTACCTACGAGCAGTACTTC; CDR3 protein: CASSLLGTTYEQYF
J gene: TRBJ1-4; D gene: TRBD1; V gene: TRBV2; clone size: NA; CDR3 DNA: TGTGCCAGCAGTGAGCAGGGGGCGCCTAATGAAAAACTGTTTTTT; CDR3 protein: CASSEQGAPNEKLFF
J gene: TRBJ2-3; D gene: NA; V gene: TRBV5-1; clone size: NA; CDR3 DNA: TGCGCCAGCAGCTTCGGGGGTAGTAGCACAGATACGCAGTATTTT; CDR3 protein: CASSFGGSSTDTQYF
J gene: TRBJ1-1; D gene: TRBD1; V gene: TRBV2; clone size: NA; CDR3 DNA: TGTGCCAGCAGCGGACAGGGGGGAATGAACACTGAAGCTTTCTTT; CDR3 protein: CASSGQGGMNTEAFF
J gene: TRBJ2-1; D gene: TRBD2; V gene: TRBV5-5; clone size: NA; CDR3 DNA: TGTGCCAGCAGCTTGGCTAGCGGGAATTCTTTTTTCTCCTACAATGAGCAGTTCTTC; CDR3 protein: CASSLASGNSFFSYNEQFF
J gene: TRBJ2-5; D gene: NA; V gene: TRBV7-9; clone size: NA; CDR3 DNA: TGTGCCAGCAGCTTAGGGTCCGGCGGGCTACAAGAGACCCAGTACTTC; CDR3 protein: CASSLGSGGLQETQYF
J gene: TRBJ2-7; D gene: TRBD2; V gene: TRBV20-1; clone size: NA; CDR3 DNA: TGCAGTGCTAGTCTATCTAGCGGGAGCACCTCCTACGAGCAGTACTTC; CDR3 protein: CSASLSSGSTSYEQYF
J gene: TRBJ1-1; D gene: NA; V gene: TRBV7-3; clone size: NA; CDR3 DNA: TGTGCCAGCAGCAAGGAGGGTGGGAGGACTGAAGCTTTCTTT; CDR3 protein: CASSKEGGRTEAFF
J gene: TRBJ2-7; D gene: TRBD2; V gene: TRBV6-2/TRBV6-3; clone size: NA; CDR3 DNA: TGTGCCAGCAGTACGGACCCGGACTCGCGGGGGTCCTACGAGCAGTACTTC; CDR3 protein: CASSTDPDSRGSYEQYF
J gene: TRBJ1-1; D gene: NA; V gene: TRBV29-1; clone size: NA; CDR3 DNA: TGCAGCGCCGAGACAGGACTGAACACTGAAGCTTTCTTT; CDR3 protein: CSAETGLNTEAFF
J gene: TRBJ1-2; D gene: NA; V gene: TRBV5-8; clone size: few; CDR3 DNA: TGTGCCAGCAGCCGCGGGGGGATGATCTATGGCTACACCTTC; CDR3 protein: CASSRGGMIYGYTF
J gene: TRBJ1-6; D gene: NA; V gene: TRBV9; clone size: NA; CDR3 DNA: TGTGCCAGCAGCCCGAAGACGGGGGAGTCGTTCCCCCTCCACTTT; CDR3 protein: CASSPKTGESFPLHF
J gene: TRBJ2-7; D gene: NA; V gene: TRBV18; clone size: once; CDR3 DNA: TGTGCCAGCTCACCACTGGACACCTACGAGCAGTACTTC; CDR3 protein: CASSPLDTYEQYF
J gene: TRBJ2-1; D gene: NA; V gene: TRBV19; clone size: NA; CDR3 DNA: TGTGCCAGTGCCATACCGACTAGTTTTGGTGAGCAGTTCTTC; CDR3 protein: CASAIPTSFGEQFF
J gene: TRBJ2-1; D gene: TRBD1; V gene: TRBV5-1; clone size: NA; CDR3 DNA: TGCGCCAGCAGTCTCCTGGACAGGGGGCATCCTCAGGAGCAGTTCTTC; CDR3 protein: CASSLLDRGHPQEQFF